Shown below are 11 T cell receptor beta chains from a single sample sequenced in a study of cytomegalovirus exposure and HLA in healthy donors. PCR involved 60 Vbeta and 13 Jbeta primers. Sequencing used immunoSEQ multiplex PCR; TCRdb keeps in-frame clones, though not all of them. The sample carries 150,000 to 200,000 clones, around 83% recorded once. The specimen was PBMCs. Every receptor here comes from a man aged 40-49 years in good health and CMV-seropositive.

V and J are TRBV5-4 and TRBJ1-2; no definite D call. In germline, CDR1 is SGHNT, CDR2 YYREEE (reference sequence). Trimming cost V 0 bases and J 0 bases, with 9 bases left between them. The CDR3 spans 15 residues. CDR3 sequence: CASSLDRGSNYGYTF. The CDR3 DNA follows: TGTGCCAGCAGCTTGGATCGGGGTTCTAACTATGGCTACACCTTC.

The V call is TRBV9, the J call TRBJ2-7; the D gene is possibly TRBD2 (6 bases). V gave up 4 bases and J gave up 0 bases, with 11 bases separating them. Germline V lookup: CDR1 SGDLS, CDR2 YYNGEE. The CDR3 is 14 residues long. CDR3 protein: CASSLSTSSYEQYF. CDR3 DNA: TGTGCCAGCAGCCTATCGACTAGCTCCTACGAGCAGTACTTC.

About this clone itself: Here the CDR3 omits its conserved ending phenylalanine or tryptophan, so a read error is the likely source. V usage is TRBV7-2 and J usage is TRBJ2-7, with D tentatively TRBD2 (6 bases). Germline V gene lookup returns CDR1 SGHTA and CDR2 FQGNSA. The length of the CDR3 is 14 residues. V lost 1 base and J 0 bases, leaving 7 bases between the germline ends. In nucleotides, the CDR3 is TGTGCCAGCAGCTTAGGACTAGGCTCCTACGAGCAGTACCTC. It codes for CASSLGLGSYEQYL.

The chain couples TRBV7-8 to TRBJ1-1, with 8 bases that match TRBD1. Germline lookup yields CDR1 SGHVS and CDR2 FQNEAQ. The CDR3 has 18 amino acids. V was pared by 0 bases and J by 6 bases, with 15 bases of the junction left unmatched. The chain's CDR3 is CASSLAGNWGRGQAEAFF. The CDR3 coding sequence is TGTGCCAGCAGCTTAGCGGGCAATTGGGGCAGGGGGCAAGCTGAAGCTTTCTTT. The full variable domain, its missing parts supplied by reference TRBV7-8 and TRBJ1-1, is GAGVSQSPRYKVAKRGQDVALRCDPISGHVSLFWYQQALGQGPEFLTYFQNEAQLDKSGLPSDRFFAERPEGSVSTLKIQRTQQEDSAVYLCASSLAGNWGRGQAEAFFGQGTRLTVV.

This chain joins TRBV6-5 and TRBJ2-3; unclear D gene. Trimming removed 2 bases at V and 2 bases at J, with 5 bases between. The CDR3 has 13 residues. Per germline, CDR1 MNHEY and CDR2 SVGAGI. CDR3 amino acids: CASSYDFTDTQYF. The CDR3 DNA reads TGTGCCAGCAGTTACGACTTCACAGATACGCAGTATTTT.

This sequence joins TRBV7-2 and TRBJ1-1; 8 bases line up with TRBD1. CDR3 length: 13 amino acids. The germline V gene has CDR1 SGHTA and CDR2 FQGNSA. V lost 3 bases, J lost 8 bases, and 5 bases stayed unmatched. CDR3 nucleotides: TGTGCCAGCAGCTTCTACGGGGACAGGGAAGCTTTCTTT. It specifies CASSFYGDREAFF. Supplemented by reference TRBV7-2 and TRBJ1-1, the full variable domain reads GAGVSQSPSNKVTEKGKDVELRCDPISGHTALYWYRQSLGQGLEFLIYFQGNSAPDKSGLPSDRFSAERTGGSVSTLTIQRTQQEDSAVYLCASSFYGDREAFFGQGTRLTVV.

This sequence joins TRBV5-5 and TRBJ2-7; D not certain. Germline V lookup: CDR1 SGHKS, CDR2 YYEKEE (reference sequence). CDR3 length equals 15 residues. V was trimmed by 0 bases and J by 0 bases, leaving 10 bases between them. CDR3 DNA sequence: TGTGCCAGCAGCTTGGCCCCGCTGAGCTCCTACGAGCAGTACTTC. Protein sequence: CASSLAPLSSYEQYF.

V and J are TRBV4-3 and TRBJ1-4; 9 bases are shared with TRBD1. With 4 bases clipped from V and 8 bases from J, the junction kept 11 bases outside the gene matches. The CDR3 loop spans 16 amino acids. The germline CDR1 and CDR2 sequences are LGHNA and YSLEER. For the CDR3, the DNA is TGCGCCAGCAGCCCCTCCTTCGGGACAGGGTCGGAAAAACTGTTTTTT. Translation: CASSPSFGTGSEKLFF.

This clone was detected once. CDR3 nucleotides: TGCGCCAGCAGCACCCCCGGGGGCGGGAGAACCTACGAGCAGTACTTC. Its protein product is CASSTPGGGRTYEQYF. The chain uses TRBV5-1 and TRBJ2-7; weak D call: TRBD2 (7 bases). The CDR3 is 16 amino acids. Germline V gene data show CDR1 as SGHRS and CDR2 as YFSETQ. V was pared by 4 bases and J by 2 bases, with 19 bases between. Looking up the rest from reference TRBV5-1 and TRBJ2-7 gives the full variable domain: KAGVTQTPRYLIKTRGQQVTLSCSPISGHRSVSWYQQTPGQGLQFLFEYFSETQRNKGNFPGRFSGRQFSNSRSEMNVSTLELGDSALYLCASSTPGGGRTYEQYFGPGTRLTVT.

The V and J genes are TRBV2 and TRBJ2-7, with 10 bases fitting TRBD2. This CDR3 region has 17 residues. Germline loops: CDR1 SNHLY, CDR2 FYNNEI. Here the CDR3 reads CANRRWPSGRERDEQYF. The CDR3 coding sequence is TGTGCTAATCGGAGGTGGCCTAGCGGGAGAGAGAGGGACGAGCAGTACTTC.

The rearrangement uses TRBV20-1 and TRBJ1-1; D remains unclear. V dropped 7 bases and J dropped 1 base, with 7 bases sitting between them. CDR3 size: 11 residues. From germline, CDR1 is DFQATT and CDR2 SNEGSKA (reference sequence). The CDR3 sequence: CSVRKNTEAFF. CDR3 coding DNA: TGCAGTGTCAGGAAGAACACTGAAGCTTTCTTT.